This record covers a single T cell receptor beta chain. The junction had 10 bases not matched to a gene; V was cut back by 5 bases and J by 6 bases. The CDR3 contains 15 residues. The germline CDR1 and CDR2 sequences are MDHEN and SYDVKM. This sample is drawn from a study of blood T cell repertoires in COVID-19. On the study more broadly: Sites in the United States, Italy and Spain provided acute and convalescent COVID-19 samples. T cells, B-cell-depleted T cells, or PBMCs provided the cDNA or gDNA that served as material.

Authors' processing steps: Counts of nucleated cells, estimated from reference gene primer amplification, were obtained. Only in-frame clones appear in the TCRdb table, and some are missing; sequencing was by immunoSEQ multiplex PCR. V, J and clone size were drawn from that table, and D and trimming were deduced from the DNA. This sample has more than 85,000 clones, with 70% to 90% found just once. This TCR derives from a human donor in a cohort sampled during active COVID-19. The specimen was peripheral blood. This rearrangement joins TRBV28 to TRBJ1-5; 7 bases agree with TRBD1. The CDR3 bases are TGTGCCAGCAGTGCCACTCCAGGGGGAGGTCAGCCCCAGCATTTT. Protein product: CASSATPGGGQPQHF.